Listed below are T cell receptor beta chains from one sample, sequenced in a study of shared clonotypes between healthy human individuals. Sequencing used immunoSEQ multiplex PCR; TCRdb keeps in-frame clones, though not all of them. The table shows 650,000 to 800,000 clones, with 92% occurring only once. The sequencing sample was made of naive CD8+ T cells sorted from blood. The source of these receptors is a man aged 25-45 years in good health. CDR3s include the opening cysteine and the closing phenylalanine or tryptophan. D genes are given only for firm matches. The size of a clone is reported for some rows only, either as once, few or many, or as a class for expanded clones.

CDR3aa: CASSSIGTAGANVLTF; CDR3nt: TGTGCCAGCAGCTCGATTGGGACAGCTGGGGCCAACGTCCTGACTTTC; v_gene: TRBV5-8; j_gene: TRBJ2-6; d_gene: TRBD1; abundance: NA
CDR3aa: CAWSVESVEQFF; CDR3nt: TGTGCCTGGAGTGTTGAGTCCGTTGAGCAGTTCTTC; v_gene: TRBV30; j_gene: TRBJ2-1; d_gene: NA; abundance: once
CDR3aa: CASSIKTGANTEAFF; CDR3nt: TGTGCCAGTAGTATAAAAACAGGGGCAAACACTGAAGCTTTCTTT; v_gene: TRBV19; j_gene: TRBJ1-1; d_gene: TRBD1; abundance: NA
CDR3aa: CASSEASTGWSGYTF; CDR3nt: TGTGCCAGCAGTGAAGCATCAACAGGGTGGTCTGGCTACACCTTC; v_gene: TRBV2; j_gene: TRBJ1-2; d_gene: NA; abundance: NA
CDR3aa: CASSSDHGSIHYEQYF; CDR3nt: TGTGCCAGCAGCTCGGACCATGGTTCCATACACTACGAGCAGTACTTC; v_gene: TRBV7-9; j_gene: TRBJ2-7; d_gene: NA; abundance: NA
CDR3aa: CASSEYGTSYGYTF; CDR3nt: TGTGCCAGCAGTGAATATGGGACAAGCTATGGCTACACCTTC; v_gene: TRBV6-1; j_gene: TRBJ1-2; d_gene: NA; abundance: NA
CDR3aa: CASAIGVNEKLFF; CDR3nt: TGTGCCAGCGCCATTGGGGTAAATGAAAAACTGTTTTTT; v_gene: TRBV11-2; j_gene: TRBJ1-4; d_gene: NA; abundance: NA
CDR3aa: CASTGGYTGELFF; CDR3nt: TGTGCCAGCACCGGCGGTTACACCGGGGAGCTGTTTTTT; v_gene: TRBV7-8; j_gene: TRBJ2-2; d_gene: NA; abundance: NA
CDR3aa: CASSTTFSSYNEQFF; CDR3nt: TGTGCCAGCAGCACGACTTTTAGCTCCTACAATGAGCAGTTCTTC; v_gene: TRBV13; j_gene: TRBJ2-1; d_gene: NA; abundance: NA
CDR3aa: CASSAPGQGNTGELFF; CDR3nt: TGTGCCAGCAGTGCACCGGGACAGGGGAACACCGGGGAGCTGTTTTTT; v_gene: TRBV28; j_gene: TRBJ2-2; d_gene: TRBD1; abundance: once
CDR3aa: CASRFRSAGVDNEQFF; CDR3nt: TGTGCCAGCAGATTCAGGTCGGCGGGAGTGGACAATGAGCAGTTCTTC; v_gene: TRBV7-2; j_gene: TRBJ2-1; d_gene: TRBD2; abundance: NA
CDR3aa: CASSQLAGGRNEQFF; CDR3nt: TGTGCCAGCAGCCAACTAGCAGGAGGAAGAAATGAGCAGTTCTTC; v_gene: TRBV7-3; j_gene: TRBJ2-1; d_gene: NA; abundance: NA
CDR3aa: CASSLGTGGGLNEKLFF; CDR3nt: TGTGCCAGCAGCTTAGGCACAGGGGGCGGGCTCAATGAAAAACTGTTTTTT; v_gene: TRBV7-9; j_gene: TRBJ1-4; d_gene: TRBD1; abundance: NA
CDR3aa: CASRGETQYF; CDR3nt: TGTGCCAGCAGGGGGGAGACCCAGTACTTC; v_gene: TRBV2; j_gene: TRBJ2-5; d_gene: NA; abundance: NA
CDR3aa: CASSPTRELRSSNVGYTF; CDR3nt: TGTGCCAGCAGCCCCACCAGGGAACTTCGAAGTAGTAATGTTGGCTACACCTTC; v_gene: TRBV27; j_gene: TRBJ1-2; d_gene: NA; abundance: NA
CDR3aa: CASSSYPRTAGVWNEQFF; CDR3nt: TGTGCCAGCAGCTCCTACCCTCGCACAGCGGGAGTATGGAATGAGCAGTTCTTC; v_gene: TRBV7-8; j_gene: TRBJ2-1; d_gene: TRBD2; abundance: NA
CDR3aa: CASSDDAYEQYF; CDR3nt: TGTGCCAGCTCAGACGACGCTTACGAGCAGTACTTC; v_gene: TRBV18; j_gene: TRBJ2-7; d_gene: NA; abundance: NA
CDR3aa: CASSPKTDRGGTGELFF; CDR3nt: TGTGCCAGCAGCCCCAAAACCGACAGGGGAGGGACCGGGGAGCTGTTTTTT; v_gene: TRBV5-5; j_gene: TRBJ2-2; d_gene: NA; abundance: NA
CDR3aa: CASSFWGGHQETQYF; CDR3nt: TGTGCCAGCAGCTTCTGGGGGGGACACCAAGAGACCCAGTACTTC; v_gene: TRBV7-9; j_gene: TRBJ2-5; d_gene: TRBD2; abundance: few
CDR3aa: CASSPRTGDYEQYF; CDR3nt: TGCGCCAGCAGCCCCCGGACAGGGGACTACGAGCAGTACTTC; v_gene: TRBV4-3; j_gene: TRBJ2-7; d_gene: TRBD1; abundance: NA
CDR3aa: CASSQDPSGELFF; CDR3nt: TGCGCCAGCAGCCAAGATCCAAGTGGGGAGCTGTTTTTT; v_gene: TRBV4-1; j_gene: TRBJ2-2; d_gene: NA; abundance: NA
CDR3aa: CASSRDPPDRGHFRTEAFF; CDR3nt: TGTGCCAGCAGCCGAGATCCCCCGGACAGGGGCCATTTTAGGACTGAAGCTTTCTTT; v_gene: TRBV11-2; j_gene: TRBJ1-1; d_gene: TRBD1; abundance: NA
CDR3aa: CASSRFLGDEQFF; CDR3nt: TGTGCCAGCAGCCGCTTCTTAGGTGATGAGCAGTTCTTC; v_gene: TRBV7-3; j_gene: TRBJ2-1; d_gene: NA; abundance: many
CDR3aa: CASSSRAHSNQPQHF; CDR3nt: TGTGCCAGCAGCTCGAGGGCACATAGCAATCAGCCCCAGCATTTT; v_gene: TRBV13; j_gene: TRBJ1-5; d_gene: NA; abundance: once
CDR3aa: CASSPTEEQETQYF; CDR3nt: TGTGCCAGCAGCCCTACCGAGGAGCAAGAGACCCAGTACTTC; v_gene: TRBV11-2; j_gene: TRBJ2-5; d_gene: NA; abundance: NA
CDR3aa: CASNPSNSYNEQFF; CDR3nt: TGTGCCAGCAATCCTAGCAACTCCTACAATGAGCAGTTCTTC; v_gene: TRBV7-9; j_gene: TRBJ2-1; d_gene: NA; abundance: NA
CDR3aa: CASRLLTGALEAFF; CDR3nt: TGTGCCAGCAGGTTACTTACAGGGGCCCTTGAAGCTTTCTTT; v_gene: TRBV5-6; j_gene: TRBJ1-1; d_gene: TRBD1; abundance: NA
CDR3aa: CSVEGTSGSEDTQYF; CDR3nt: TGCAGCGTTGAGGGGACTAGCGGGAGTGAAGATACGCAGTATTTT; v_gene: TRBV29-1; j_gene: TRBJ2-3; d_gene: TRBD2; abundance: once
CDR3aa: CASSEAPEGTGDTDTQYF; CDR3nt: TGTGCCAGCAGTGAAGCGCCCGAAGGGACAGGAGACACAGATACGCAGTATTTT; v_gene: TRBV6-1; j_gene: TRBJ2-3; d_gene: TRBD1; abundance: NA
CDR3aa: CAWSAAGPGYTF; CDR3nt: TGTGCCTGGAGTGCTGCAGGGCCCGGCTACACCTTC; v_gene: TRBV30; j_gene: TRBJ1-2; d_gene: NA; abundance: NA
CDR3aa: CASSLGTGRKNSGNTIYF; CDR3nt: TGTGCCAGCAGTTTGGGGACAGGGAGAAAAAACTCTGGAAACACCATATATTTT; v_gene: TRBV28; j_gene: TRBJ1-3; d_gene: TRBD1; abundance: NA
CDR3aa: CASRVEGAYNEQFF; CDR3nt: TGTGCCAGCCGCGTGGAGGGGGCCTACAATGAGCAGTTCTTC; v_gene: TRBV27; j_gene: TRBJ2-1; d_gene: NA; abundance: NA
CDR3aa: CASSFSGRSSYEQYF; CDR3nt: TGTGCCAGTAGTTTTAGCGGGAGGTCCTCCTACGAGCAGTACTTC; v_gene: TRBV19; j_gene: TRBJ2-7; d_gene: TRBD2; abundance: NA
CDR3aa: CASSVEVGGHTEAFF; CDR3nt: TGTGCCAGCAGCGTAGAAGTGGGGGGACACACTGAAGCTTTCTTT; v_gene: TRBV9; j_gene: TRBJ1-1; d_gene: NA; abundance: NA
CDR3aa: CASSPPGATNEKLFF; CDR3nt: TGTGCCAGCAGCCCGCCCGGAGCAACTAATGAAAAACTGTTTTTT; v_gene: TRBV7-9; j_gene: TRBJ1-4; d_gene: NA; abundance: NA
CDR3aa: CASSFGITGTDTQYF; CDR3nt: TGTGCCAGCAGCTTTGGCATCACAGGCACAGATACGCAGTATTTT; v_gene: TRBV5-5; j_gene: TRBJ2-3; d_gene: NA; abundance: NA
CDR3aa: CASSTGWDGRGETQYF; CDR3nt: TGTGCCAGTAGTACCGGGTGGGACGGCCGCGGGGAGACCCAGTACTTC; v_gene: TRBV19; j_gene: TRBJ2-5; d_gene: NA; abundance: NA